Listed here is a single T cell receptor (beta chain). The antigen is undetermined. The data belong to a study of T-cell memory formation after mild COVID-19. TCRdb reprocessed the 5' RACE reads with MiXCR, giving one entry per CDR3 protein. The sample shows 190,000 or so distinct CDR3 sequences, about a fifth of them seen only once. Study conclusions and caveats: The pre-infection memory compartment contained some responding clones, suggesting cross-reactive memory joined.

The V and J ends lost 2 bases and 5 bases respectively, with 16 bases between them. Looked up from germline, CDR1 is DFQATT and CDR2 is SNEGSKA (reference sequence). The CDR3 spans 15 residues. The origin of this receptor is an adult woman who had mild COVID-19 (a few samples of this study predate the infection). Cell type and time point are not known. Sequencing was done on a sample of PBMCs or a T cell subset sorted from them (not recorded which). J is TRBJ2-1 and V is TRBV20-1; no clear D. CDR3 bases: TGCAGTGCTAGACCTGCCGGGCAGATCCACAATGAGCAGTTCTTC. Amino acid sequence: CSARPAGQIHNEQFF.